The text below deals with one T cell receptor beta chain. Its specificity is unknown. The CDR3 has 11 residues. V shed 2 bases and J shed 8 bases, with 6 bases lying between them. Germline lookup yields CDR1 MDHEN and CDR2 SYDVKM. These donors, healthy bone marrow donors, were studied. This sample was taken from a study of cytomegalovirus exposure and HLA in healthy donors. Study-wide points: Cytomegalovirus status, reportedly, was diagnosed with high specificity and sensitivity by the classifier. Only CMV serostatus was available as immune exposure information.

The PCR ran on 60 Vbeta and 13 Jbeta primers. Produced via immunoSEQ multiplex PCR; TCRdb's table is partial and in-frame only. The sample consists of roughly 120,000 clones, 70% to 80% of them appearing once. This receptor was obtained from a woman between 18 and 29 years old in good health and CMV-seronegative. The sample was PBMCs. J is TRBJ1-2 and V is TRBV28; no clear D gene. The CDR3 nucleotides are TGTGCCAGCAGTTTAGCCAGAGGCTACACCTTC. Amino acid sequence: CASSLARGYTF.